The rows below give T cell receptor beta chains drawn from one sample of a study of CD8 T cells in Susac syndrome. TCRdb re-analysed the immunoSEQ multiplex PCR reads in MiXCR, keeping a single row per CDR3 protein. The table has some 180,000 distinct CDR3 sequences, about 95% seen once. The sequencing input was CD4+ T cells from PBMCs. The receptors were gathered from a human donor in good health. Both conserved end residues are part of each CDR3.

v_call,j_call,cdr3_aa
TRBV5-1,TRBJ2-1,CASSPISGSLSNEQFF
TRBV4-2,TRBJ1-5,CASSQPDQPQHF
TRBV29-1,TRBJ2-3,CSVQTSGTDTQYF
TRBV12-3/TRBV12-4,TRBJ1-5,CASSPRDRGDHQPQHF
TRBV5-4,TRBJ1-2,CASSLVQNYGYTF
TRBV7-2,TRBJ1-2,CASSLGTTNYGYTF
TRBV6-6,TRBJ2-5,CASSYGSGQETQYF
TRBV9,TRBJ1-1,CASSRSPEKMNTEAFF
TRBV25-1,TRBJ2-1,CASCFAGVEQFF
TRBV7-9,TRBJ2-1,CARGEAGGGQFF
TRBV3-1,TRBJ1-1,CASSHQDRGKTFF
TRBV18,TRBJ2-1,CASSPPVSGTEQFF
TRBV7-2,TRBJ2-2,CASSLTEGLGELFF
TRBV7-2,TRBJ2-1,CASSLSRDVNEQFF
TRBV3-1,TRBJ2-2,CASSHTGELFF
TRBV4-2,TRBJ1-4,CASSQGQPNLEKLFF
TRBV20-1,TRBJ1-2,CSARGQSSTGYGYTF
TRBV1,TRBJ2-7,CTSSQGPGPGPYEQYF
TRBV25-1,TRBJ2-2,CASSRDYTGELFF
TRBV27,TRBJ2-7,CASSLLVAGVYEQYF
TRBV3-1,TRBJ1-5,CASSQGSGTGYSNQPQHF
TRBV20-1,TRBJ2-3,CSARDPSSTDTQYF
TRBV7-2,TRBJ1-5,CASSPQGQPQHF
TRBV24-1,TRBJ2-5,CATSDLGGSRETQYF
TRBV6-1,TRBJ2-7,CASRLTEFYEQYF
TRBV25-1,TRBJ1-5,CASRGQGSQPQHF
TRBV28,TRBJ2-1,CASTSGSYEQFF
TRBV5-8,TRBJ2-1,CASSLAGRHNEQFF
TRBV30,TRBJ2-5,CAWGLGGEETQYF
TRBV20-1,TRBJ1-2,CSVAHGYTF
TRBV27,TRBJ2-3,CASKLQGATDTQYF
TRBV18,TRBJ2-1,CASSHTRDNEQFF
TRBV27,TRBJ2-3,CASSFVTAGRRDTQYF
TRBV7-9,TRBJ1-4,CASSLAGGGGKLFF
TRBV20-1,TRBJ2-3,CSASRWDSTDTQYF
TRBV29-1,TRBJ2-7,CSVEEGYEQYF
TRBV7-3,TRBJ2-1,CASSHPGLAGGNEQFF
TRBV29-1,TRBJ2-1,CSVTGGETTYNEQFF
TRBV30,TRBJ2-3,CAWSVSLLAGNTDTQYF
TRBV29-1,TRBJ2-3,CSAMGVTDTQYF
TRBV30,TRBJ2-7,CAWGEQGSEQYF